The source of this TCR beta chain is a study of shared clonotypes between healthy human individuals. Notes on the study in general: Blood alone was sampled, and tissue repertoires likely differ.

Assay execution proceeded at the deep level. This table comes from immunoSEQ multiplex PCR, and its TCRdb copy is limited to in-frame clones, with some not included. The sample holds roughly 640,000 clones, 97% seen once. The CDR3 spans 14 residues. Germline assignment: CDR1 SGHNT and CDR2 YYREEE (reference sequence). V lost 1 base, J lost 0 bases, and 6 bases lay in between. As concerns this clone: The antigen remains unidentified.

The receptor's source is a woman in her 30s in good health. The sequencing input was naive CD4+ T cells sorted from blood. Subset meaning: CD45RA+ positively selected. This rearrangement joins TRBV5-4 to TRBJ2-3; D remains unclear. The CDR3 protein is CASSLRRSTDTQYF. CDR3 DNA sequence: TGTGCCAGCAGCTTGCGCAGAAGCACAGATACGCAGTATTTT.